Listed below are T cell receptor beta chains from one sample, sequenced in a study of shared clonotypes between healthy human individuals. Sequenced by immunoSEQ multiplex PCR; TCRdb stores in-frame clones only, minus some. Here the sample spans around 2.1 million clones, about 92% being singletons. Sequencing used naive CD8+ T cells from PBMCs. Source of these receptors: a man between 18 and 29 years old in good health. Some clones in this sample may be carry-over from other donors' samples. Each CDR3 is given with its conserved first and last residue. Rows give clone size only sometimes, using once, few, many, or a class for an expanded clone.

clone size | J gene | V gene | CDR3 protein
. | TRBJ2-7 | TRBV29-1 | CSVERRNGEQYF
. | TRBJ1-2 | TRBV28 | CASNRRANYGYTF
. | TRBJ2-2 | TRBV19 | CASSSGANTGELFF
. | TRBJ2-7 | TRBV7-2 | CASSPTPGAGGRAGGEQYF
. | TRBJ2-7 | TRBV27 | CASSQAGGWYEQYF
. | TRBJ2-1 | TRBV5-1 | CASSLTSPITSSYNEQFF
. | TRBJ2-7 | TRBV5-1 | CASSWAVGTYEQYF
. | TRBJ2-5 | TRBV28 | CASSRTGLQETQYF
. | TRBJ1-4 | TRBV27 | CASSAGVSEKLFF
. | TRBJ2-1 | TRBV7-9 | CASRQRQGGEQFF
. | TRBJ2-2 | TRBV5-8 | CASSFGGQGTGELFF
once | TRBJ2-1 | TRBV2 | CASSGSYRYNEQFF
. | TRBJ2-7 | TRBV6-1 | CASSGGLAGLYEQYF
once | TRBJ1-1 | TRBV6-1 | CASSDADAFF
. | TRBJ1-2 | TRBV7-9 | CASSLAWGQDLNYGYTF
. | TRBJ2-2 | TRBV27 | CASSWGTGVPGELFF
. | TRBJ2-2 | TRBV27 | CASSLPFLSGRSGELFF
. | TRBJ2-5 | TRBV9 | CASSVGGEETQYF
. | TRBJ2-7 | TRBV5-1 | CASSSNRGPYEQYF
. | TRBJ1-2 | TRBV11-2 | CASSLVYQLPRDYGYTF
. | TRBJ2-7 | TRBV7-8 | CASSPDWGWEQYF
. | TRBJ1-2 | TRBV27 | CASSLSRPVGMDYGYTF
. | TRBJ2-1 | TRBV2 | CASRGLAGGDYNEQFF
once | TRBJ1-3 | TRBV29-1 | CSVNSPGNTIYF
. | TRBJ2-5 | TRBV9 | CASSVGTADQETQYF
. | TRBJ2-7 | TRBV7-6 | CASSSLAGGLFYEQYF
once | TRBJ2-4 | TRBV23-1 | CASSQSGAAVAKNIQYF
. | TRBJ2-3 | TRBV5-4 | CASSLVASTDTQYF
. | TRBJ1-2 | TRBV11-2 | CASSSWTGDGYTF
. | TRBJ1-2 | TRBV6-5 | CASSYGQIYGYTF
. | TRBJ2-5 | TRBV28 | CASSLGVAGAGETQYF
few | TRBJ2-5 | TRBV4-1 | CASSQVGQETQYF
. | TRBJ2-7 | TRBV7-8 | CASSRPGTVYEQYF
once | TRBJ1-2 | TRBV27 | CASSSGGSYTF
. | TRBJ2-7 | TRBV11-2 | CASSLDPGQGLISYEQYF
. | TRBJ1-1 | TRBV7-9 | CASSSPGTGFPEAFF
once | TRBJ2-1 | TRBV9 | CASSGNQGPSYNEQFF
. | TRBJ2-1 | TRBV18 | CASSPGVSSYNEQFF
. | TRBJ2-1 | TRBV27 | CASSPTPAGGLREQFF
. | TRBJ1-1 | TRBV28 | CASSPGRAEAFF
. | TRBJ2-7 | TRBV5-6 | CASSLATTGGFYEQYF
. | TRBJ2-7 | TRBV4-1 | CASSPEVGTERREQYF
once | TRBJ2-1 | TRBV7-9 | CASSETRAGYFNEQFF
. | TRBJ2-1 | TRBV10-3 | CAMGTSWDEQFF
. | TRBJ2-5 | TRBV6-6 | CASSEEVAGVGETQYF
. | TRBJ2-3 | TRBV11-3 | CASSKRGARTDTQYF